The 24 T cell receptor beta chains below come from one sample, sequenced in a study of T cells in Graves' hyperthyroidism and ophthalmopathy. Amplification of TCR beta CDR3 regions was performed using RNA transcripts as template. HTBI primers were the set used in a first-round RT-PCR of the TCR CDR3. TCRdb fed the multiplex PCR reads into MiXCR, producing one record per CDR3 protein. This table holds 500,000 to 550,000 distinct CDR3 sequences, around 20% found once. Sequenced sample: blood. The receptors shown here come from a man aged 18 to 35 with Graves' hyperthyroidism.

The chain links TRBV20-1 to TRBJ2-5; weak D call: TRBD2 (7 bases). From germline, CDR1 is DFQATT and CDR2 SNEGSKA (reference sequence). The CDR3 sequence is 13 residues long. The V end was cut by 6 bases, the J end by 4 bases, with 15 bases between. The CDR3 coding sequence is TGCAGTGCCAAGGGGGGGGGGGCAGAGACCCAGTACTTC. Amino acid sequence: CSAKGGGAETQYF.

The sample holds many counts of this clonotype. This chain links TRBV6-1 with TRBJ1-1, with a possible D match to TRBD1 (5 bases). The germline V gene encodes CDR1 MNHNS and CDR2 SASEGT. CDR3 length equals 14 residues. V was cut by 4 bases and J by 5 bases, with 14 bases left in between. For the CDR3, the DNA is TGTGCCAGCAGTGGGGGGTGGGGGTTAACTGAAGCTTTCTTT. It specifies CASSGGWGLTEAFF.

The V gene is TRBV4-1, the J gene TRBJ1-1, with D hard to call. The V gene's germline CDR1 is MGHRA and CDR2 YSYEKL. Trimming removed 1 base from V and 2 bases from J, with 8 bases in between. The CDR3 runs 14 residues. CDR3 sequence reads: CASSQVMINTEAFF. CDR3 bases: TGCGCCAGCAGCCAAGTTATGATAAACACTGAAGCTTTCTTT.

This clonotype was detected many times. The J gene is TRBJ2-7, the V gene TRBV28; 10 bases line up with TRBD2. From germline, CDR1 is MDHEN and CDR2 SYDVKM. The CDR3 has 14 amino acids. V was pared by 10 bases and J by 2 bases, with 8 bases of the junction left unmatched. CDR3 coding DNA: TGTGCCATCCAACTAGCGGGACCCACCTACGAGCAGTACTTC. Its translation is CAIQLAGPTYEQYF. Drawing the rest from reference TRBV28 and TRBJ2-7, the complete variable domain is DVKVTQSSRYLVKRTGEKVFLECVQDMDHENMFWYRQDPGLGLRLIYFSYDVKMKEKGDIPEGYSVSREKKERFSLILESASTNQTSMYLCAIQLAGPTYEQYFGPGTRLTVT.

This clonotype was observed many times. The chain couples TRBV10-3 to TRBJ1-2; 7 nucleotides line up with TRBD1. Germline values: CDR1 ENHRY, CDR2 SYGVKD. The V segment lost 5 bases and the J segment 6 bases; nucleotides outside the gene matches: 9. This CDR3 comprises 14 residues. CDR3 coding DNA: TGTGCCATCAGTTCCGACAGGGATTTAGATGGCTACACCTTC. Translated: CAISSDRDLDGYTF.

The sample holds a few counts of this clonotype. This chain links TRBV6-1 with TRBJ2-5; TRBD1 agrees at 9 bases. The CDR3 has 16 amino acids. Per the germline V gene, CDR1 is MNHNS and CDR2 is SASEGT. The J segment lost 0 bases and the V segment lost 6 bases, leaving 8 bases of the junction unmatched. The DNA of the CDR3 is TGTGCCAGCAGGGGTCACAGGGGGCAGTACCAAGAGACCCAGTACTTC. It encodes CASRGHRGQYQETQYF.

This clonotype was counted a few times. The J gene is TRBJ2-4, the V gene TRBV7-9, with D hard to call. Germline values: CDR1 SEHNR, CDR2 FQNEAQ (reference sequence). Trimming stripped 7 bases from V and 5 bases from J, with 15 bases between. The CDR3 is 14 amino acids. This CDR3 is CASTPRVGENIQYF. In nucleotides, the CDR3 is TGTGCCAGCACTCCTCGTGTCGGAGAAAACATTCAGTACTTC.

V is TRBV12-3 or TRBV12-4 and J is TRBJ2-5, with TRBD2 identical over 14 bases. This CDR3 spans 16 amino acids. J was trimmed by 1 base and V by 7 bases; bases with no gene match: 5. This chain's CDR3 is CASTDGTSGGQETQYF. The CDR3 DNA follows: TGTGCCAGCACCGACGGGACTAGCGGGGGCCAAGAGACCCAGTACTTC.

Only a few counts were recorded for this clonotype. The genes are TRBV13 and TRBJ1-2; tentative D call: TRBD1 (5 bases). The germline CDR1 and CDR2 sequences are PRHDT and FYEKMQ (reference sequence). The CDR3 spans 15 residues. V was clipped by 5 bases and J by 4 bases, with 17 bases between them. CDR3 sequence: CASSENPQGSYGYTF. DNA for the CDR3: TGTGCCAGCAGCGAAAATCCCCAGGGCTCCTATGGCTACACCTTC.

This clonotype was seen ten or more times. CDR3 nucleotide sequence: TGTGCCAGCAGTCACGGCGGAACATCTGAAGCTTTCTTT. Encoded protein: CASSHGGTSEAFF. The rearrangement joins TRBV2 to TRBJ1-1, with D uncertain. Germline CDR1 and CDR2: SNHLY and FYNNEI. The V end lost 5 bases, the J end lost 6 bases, and 13 bases lay between the germline ends. CDR3 length: 13 residues.

A few counts support this clonotype. The chain uses TRBV10-3 and TRBJ2-3, with 8 bases identical to TRBD1. The V segment lost 7 bases and the J segment 3 bases; nucleotides outside the gene matches: 6. The CDR3 sequence is 14 residues long. From germline, CDR1 is ENHRY and CDR2 SYGVKD. CDR3 protein: CAITPGGLTDTQYF. CDR3 in DNA: TGTGCCATCACCCCAGGGGGCCTAACAGATACGCAGTATTTT.

This clonotype has just one count. The rearrangement links TRBV5-1 to TRBJ1-6; no definite D call. Germline values: CDR1 SGHRS, CDR2 YFSETQ. The CDR3 contains 16 residues. Trimming removed 2 bases from V and 0 bases from J, with 9 bases in between. CDR3 in amino acids: CASSFTESSYNSPLHF. For the CDR3, the DNA is TGCGCCAGCAGCTTTACGGAGAGCTCCTATAATTCACCCCTCCACTTT.

There are many counts of this clonotype. V usage is TRBV28 and J usage is TRBJ1-2; TRBD1 aligns across 8 bases. The CDR3 length is 15 residues. The trim removed 7 bases at V and 3 bases at J, leaving 10 bases unmatched. Germline V gene sequence: CDR1 MDHEN, CDR2 SYDVKM. The CDR3 reads CASTANRGIDYGYTF. The CDR3 nucleotides are TGTGCCAGCACCGCCAACAGGGGGATTGACTATGGCTACACCTTC.

This rearrangement joins TRBV11-2 to TRBJ2-7; 7 nucleotides agree with TRBD1. The CDR3 length is 15 residues. From germline, CDR1 is SGHAT and CDR2 FQNNGV. V dropped 6 bases and J dropped 3; count of bases not matched to a gene: 11. The DNA for the CDR3 is TGTGCCAGCAGGAAACCAGGGGACAGAATCTACGAGCAGTACTTC. It codes for CASRKPGDRIYEQYF.

This clonotype showed up just a few times. The V call is TRBV4-1, the J call TRBJ1-2; TRBD1 aligns across 8 bases. The germline CDR1 and CDR2 sequences are MGHRA and YSYEKL. Trimming removed 4 bases from V and 7 bases from J; junction bases left unmatched: 8. The CDR3 extends over 14 amino acids. The CDR3 DNA is TGCGCCAGCAGCCGAGAACGACAGGGGATTGGCTACACCTTC. The encoded protein is CASSRERQGIGYTF.

The chain has TRBV10-3 and TRBJ1-5; unclear D gene. There are 15 residues in the CDR3. V was pared by 2 bases and J by 4 bases, with 12 bases between. The germline CDR1 and CDR2 sequences are ENHRY and SYGVKD. The CDR3 DNA follows: TGTGCCATCAGTGAGGTCCCGGTGGTGAATCAGCCCCAGCATTTT. It encodes CAISEVPVVNQPQHF.

This clonotype has a handful of counts. The rearrangement uses TRBV9 and TRBJ2-2, with D possibly TRBD1 on 5 matching bases. Germline V gene lookup returns CDR1 SGDLS and CDR2 YYNGEE. Deletions cut 4 bases from V and 3 bases from J, with 16 bases between. The CDR3 extends over 16 amino acids. The CDR3 reads CASSPRSVGDTGELFF. In DNA form, the CDR3 reads TGTGCCAGCAGCCCCCGTAGTGTAGGGGACACCGGGGAGCTGTTTTTT.

In this sample, this clonotype turned up many times. The chain employs TRBV28 and TRBJ2-7, with 7 bases aligning to TRBD1. Per the germline V gene, CDR1 is MDHEN and CDR2 is SYDVKM. The CDR3 totals 15 residues. Losses at the gene ends were 5 bases for V and 2 bases for J; bases not matched to a gene: 9. The CDR3 DNA follows: TGTGCCAGCAGTCCCCCTTGGGACAGTACCTACGAGCAGTACTTC. Translated: CASSPPWDSTYEQYF.

A note on this clonotype: Possible read error: a much larger clone is one base away. V usage is TRBV11-1 and J usage is TRBJ2-7; perhaps TRBD1 as D (6 bases). This CDR3 contains 15 residues. In germline, CDR1 is SGHAT, CDR2 FQDESV (reference sequence). The CDR3 DNA reads as TGTGTCAGCAGCTGGGGGACAAGCCAGTTCTACGAGCAGTACTTC. Translated, it gives CVSSWGTSQFYEQYF.

The chain links TRBV4-1 to TRBJ1-5, with D tentatively TRBD1 (6 bases). V was clipped by 3 bases and J by 1 base, with 13 bases between them. Germline V gives CDR1 MGHRA, CDR2 YSYEKL. The CDR3 runs 16 residues. In DNA, the CDR3 is TGCGCCAGCAGCCAGGGGGCCCCGAGGAGCAATCAGCCCCAGCATTTT. Translation gives CASSQGAPRSNQPQHF.

This clonotype has at least ten counts. The chain carries TRBV12-3 or TRBV12-4 and TRBJ2-2; 8 nucleotides agree with TRBD2. V shed 3 bases and J 6 bases; nucleotides not matched to a gene: 6. The CDR3 totals 15 residues. This CDR3 is CASSFHGGASGELFF. CDR3 bases: TGTGCCAGCAGTTTTCACGGGGGGGCTTCCGGGGAGCTGTTTTTT.

In this sample, this clonotype turned up many times. The CDR3 reads CATSRDKDYEQYF. Written as DNA, the CDR3 is TGTGCCACCAGCAGAGATAAGGACTACGAGCAGTACTTC. This chain joins TRBV15 and TRBJ2-7; no reliable D call. The V gene's germline CDR1 is LNHNV and CDR2 YYDKDF (reference sequence). V was pared by 0 bases and J by 3 bases, with 6 bases between. The CDR3 spans 13 residues.

In its sample, this clonotype was seen many times. This sequence joins TRBV6-1 and TRBJ2-7, with D uncertain. The germline V gene encodes CDR1 MNHNS and CDR2 SASEGT. CDR3 length: 12 amino acids. Trimming took off 10 bases at V and 0 bases at J, with 10 bases between the two ends. In DNA form, the CDR3 reads TGTGCCACAGGACCGTTCTCCTACGAGCAGTACTTC. Translated, it gives CATGPFSYEQYF.

This clonotype has only a few counts. CDR3 loop: CASSYMLETQYF. The DNA of the CDR3 is TGTGCCAGCAGTTATATGCTGGAGACCCAGTACTTC. The J gene is TRBJ2-5, the V gene TRBV2; unclear D gene. Germline V gives CDR1 SNHLY, CDR2 FYNNEI. V lost 5 bases and J 5 bases, leaving 9 bases between the germline ends. CDR3 length: 12 amino acids.